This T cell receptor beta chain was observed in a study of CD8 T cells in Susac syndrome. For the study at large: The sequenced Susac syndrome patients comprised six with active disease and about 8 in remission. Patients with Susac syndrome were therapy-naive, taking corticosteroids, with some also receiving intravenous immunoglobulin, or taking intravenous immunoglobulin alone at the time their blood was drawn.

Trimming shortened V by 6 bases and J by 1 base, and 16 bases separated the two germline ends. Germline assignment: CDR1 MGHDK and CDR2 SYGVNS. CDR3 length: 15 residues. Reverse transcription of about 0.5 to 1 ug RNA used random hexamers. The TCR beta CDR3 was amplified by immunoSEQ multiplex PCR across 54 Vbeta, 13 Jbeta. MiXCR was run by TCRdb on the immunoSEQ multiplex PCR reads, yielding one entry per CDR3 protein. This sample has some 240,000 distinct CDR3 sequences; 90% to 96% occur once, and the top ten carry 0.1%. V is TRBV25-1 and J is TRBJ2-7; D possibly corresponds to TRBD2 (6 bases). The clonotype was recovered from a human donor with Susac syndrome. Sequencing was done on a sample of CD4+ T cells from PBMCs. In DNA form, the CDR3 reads TGTGCCAGCAGCCCCAGTGGCGGGATATCCTACGAGCAGTACTTC. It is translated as CASSPSGGISYEQYF.